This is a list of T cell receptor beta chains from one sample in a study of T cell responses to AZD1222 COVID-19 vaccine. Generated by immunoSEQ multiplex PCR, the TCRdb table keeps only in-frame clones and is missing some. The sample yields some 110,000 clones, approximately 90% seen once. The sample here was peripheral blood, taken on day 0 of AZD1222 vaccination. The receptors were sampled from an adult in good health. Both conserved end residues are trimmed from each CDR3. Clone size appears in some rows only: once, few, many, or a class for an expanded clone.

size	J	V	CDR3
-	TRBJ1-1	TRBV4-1	ASSQWGPNTEAF
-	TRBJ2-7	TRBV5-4	ASSLTGAYEQY
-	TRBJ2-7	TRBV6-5	ASASLGTRIDEQY
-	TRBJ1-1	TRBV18	ASSPTLGKGTEAF
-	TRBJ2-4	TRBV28	ASSGDWQQNIQY
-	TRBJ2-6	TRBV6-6	ASSQHNSGANVLT
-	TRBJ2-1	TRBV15	ATSRDLWGGDNEQF
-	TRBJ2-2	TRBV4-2	ASSQELGSDTGELF
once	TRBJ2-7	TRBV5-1	ASSLVGDLRHEQY
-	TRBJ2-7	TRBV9	ASSADYEQY
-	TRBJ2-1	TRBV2	ASNSDRGHEQF
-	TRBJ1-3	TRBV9	ASTVPGQGPIY
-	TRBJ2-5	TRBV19	ASSILAGGLETQY
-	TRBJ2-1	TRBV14	ASSRDRVHEQF
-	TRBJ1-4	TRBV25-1	ASSEGTAATNEKLF
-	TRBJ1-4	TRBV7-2	ASSLAPGNNEKLF
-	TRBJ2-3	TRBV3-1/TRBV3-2	ASSQYGRDTQY
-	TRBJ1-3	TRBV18	ASSPPGTTGNTIY
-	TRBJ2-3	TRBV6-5	ASSYRANADTQY
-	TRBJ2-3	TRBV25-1	ASSEDVGTQY
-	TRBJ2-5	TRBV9	ASSVGGQGYQETQY
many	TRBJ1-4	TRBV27	ASSPSGTYNEKLF
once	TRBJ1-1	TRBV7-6	ASSPTPKGAAEAF
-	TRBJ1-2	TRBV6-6	ASRSGTGGNLGGYT
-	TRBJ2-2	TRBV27	ATRTGTLVGGELF
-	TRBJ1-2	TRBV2	ASTFDRVVYGYT
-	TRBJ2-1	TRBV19	ASSIGSLSSYNEQF
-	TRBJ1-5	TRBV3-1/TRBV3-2	ASSQDVGQPQH
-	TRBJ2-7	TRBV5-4	ASSSPPGLGIYEQY
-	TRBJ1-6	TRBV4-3	ASSQDQGRGPNSPLH
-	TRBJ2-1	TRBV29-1	SAEWNEQF
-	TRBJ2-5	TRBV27	ASSHRYQETQY
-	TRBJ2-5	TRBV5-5	ASSWNLGGGQETQY
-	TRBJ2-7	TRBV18	ASSPPGGGEYEQY
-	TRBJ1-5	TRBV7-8	ASSFRRGSAGPQPQH
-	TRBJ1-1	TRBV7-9	ASSGQGPEAF
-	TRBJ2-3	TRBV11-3	ASSPGQGTDTQY
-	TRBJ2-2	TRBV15	ATSRGYGQGASGELF
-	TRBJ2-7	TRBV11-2	ASSLRTRGTYEQY
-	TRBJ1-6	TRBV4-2	ASSQNRVPLYNSPLH
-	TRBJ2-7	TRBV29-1	SVAVEDFSYEQY
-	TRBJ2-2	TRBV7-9	ASSFPSGSESGELF
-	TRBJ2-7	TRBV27	ASSLSGQASYEQY
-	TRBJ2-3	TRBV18	ASSPPGVDTQY
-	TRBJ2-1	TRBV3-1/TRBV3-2	ATGPSGAYNEQF
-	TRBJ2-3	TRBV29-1	SVGTLADTQY
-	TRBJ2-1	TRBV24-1	ATSDPTSGSDNEQF
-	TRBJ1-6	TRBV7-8	ASSVGDGRANSPLH
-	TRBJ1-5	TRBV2	ASTPGTGVLSNQPQH
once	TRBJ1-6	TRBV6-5	ASNQGSRFSPLH
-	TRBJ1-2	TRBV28	ASSLLSGGRIPYGYT
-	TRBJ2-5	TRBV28	ASSTTPETQY
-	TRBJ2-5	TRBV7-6	ASSFNPGETQY